Below, 32 T cell receptor beta chains from the same sample are listed, as sequenced in a study of T cell responses to AZD1222 COVID-19 vaccine (dated by TCRdb to about 2021). The time point label, read with the paper, signifies: baseline before first vaccination. Receptor libraries were prepared by the immunoSEQ multiplex PCR assay. Not all clones reach the TCRdb copy of this immuneACCESS table, which keeps in-frame sequences only. Checked studies attribute under half of the gap to unresolved V genes and leave the rest unexplained. The sample yields tens of thousands of clones; 90% to 95% were counted once. Roughly 5.2% of the sample belongs to the ten largest clones. Specimen: peripheral blood, collected on day 0 of AZD1222 vaccination. These receptors all stem from an adult in good health.

This chain connects TRBV1 to TRBJ1-5. TRBV1 is flagged as a pseudogene. This CDR3 region has 19 residues. CDR3 DNA: TGCACCAGCAGCCAAGAAGGGGGGAAGGAAAACCAGTTCAATCAGCCCCAGCATTTT. This codes for CTSSQEGGKENQFNQPQHF.

This chain connects TRBV2 to TRBJ1-2, with D possibly TRBD1 on 5 matching bases. The CDR3 loop spans 14 amino acids. Germline V gene lookup returns CDR1 SNHLY and CDR2 FYNNEI. V was clipped by 8 bases and J by 3 bases, with 16 bases between them. The DNA for the CDR3 is TGTGCCAGCGGGGGACGGACGGGGGACTATGGCTACACCTTC. This codes for CASGGRTGDYGYTF.

The CDR3 DNA reads as TGTGCCACCAGCAGAGCTTGGGGAGGGGGCACTGAAGCTTTCTTT. Protein sequence: CATSRAWGGGTEAFF. This chain connects TRBV15 to TRBJ1-1; possibly TRBD1 for D (6 bases). The CDR3 covers 15 residues. Trimming shortened V by 1 base and J by 4 bases, and 13 bases separated the two germline ends. Germline assignment: CDR1 LNHNV and CDR2 YYDKDF (reference sequence).

The gene calls are TRBV6-6 and TRBJ1-1; D unresolved. CDR1 and CDR2 (germline): MNHNY, SVGAGI (reference sequence). The CDR3 has 14 residues. V lost 0 bases and J 7 bases, leaving 12 bases between the germline ends. The CDR3 loop reads CASSYSWETYEAFF. CDR3 nucleotide sequence: TGTGCCAGCAGTTACTCGTGGGAAACCTATGAAGCTTTCTTT.

This clone was seen only once. The chain couples TRBV7-2 to TRBJ1-1; TRBD1 agrees at 9 bases. Germline V lookup: CDR1 SGHTA, CDR2 FQGNSA. After removal of 5 bases from V and 5 bases from J, the junction contained 12 bases not matched to a gene. CDR3 length: 16 amino acids. DNA of the CDR3: TGTGCCAGCAGCCGCCGCCCTGGACAGGGGAGGACTGAAGCTTTCTTT. Its translation is CASSRRPGQGRTEAFF.

This clone appeared once. This chain joins TRBV27 and TRBJ2-2; 9 nucleotides match TRBD1. V shed 6 bases and J 4 bases; nucleotides not matched to a gene: 6. Germline CDR1 reads MNHEY; CDR2 reads SMNVEV (reference sequence). The length of the CDR3 is 15 residues. CDR3 coding DNA: TGTGCCAGCAGCGAACGGGACAGGGTCACCGGGGAGCTGTTTTTT. Protein: CASSERDRVTGELFF.

This clone was observed a single time. This chain uses TRBV3-1 (or the pseudogene TRBV3-2) with TRBJ1-1, with 9 nucleotides matching TRBD1. In germline, CDR1 is LGHDT, CDR2 YNNKEL (reference sequence). CDR3 length equals 14 residues. After removal of 4 bases from V and 8 bases from J, the junction contained 8 bases not matched to a gene. CDR3 protein: CASSLHTGGGEAFF. DNA of the CDR3: TGTGCCAGCAGCCTACACACAGGGGGCGGAGAAGCTTTCTTT.

The V gene is TRBV19, the J gene TRBJ2-7; 7 bases line up with TRBD1. The CDR3 has 14 residues. The junction had 3 bases not matched to a gene; V was cut back by 2 bases and J by 2 bases. Germline V gene sequence: CDR1 LNHDA, CDR2 SQIVND (reference sequence). The CDR3 spells CASSIQGVPYEQYF. CDR3 in DNA: TGTGCCAGTAGTATACAGGGGGTCCCCTACGAGCAGTACTTC.

The rearrangement links TRBV3-1 (or the pseudogene TRBV3-2) to TRBJ2-7; D is unclear. The ends were cut back, 4 bases at V and 5 bases at J, with 15 bases in the middle. The CDR3 totals 14 residues. Germline CDR1 and CDR2: LGHDT and YNNKEL (reference sequence). The CDR3 protein is CASSPTLGPHEQYF. The CDR3 bases are TGTGCCAGCAGCCCAACCCTAGGACCTCACGAGCAGTACTTC.

The chain uses TRBV18 and TRBJ1-1; 12 bases fit TRBD1. The CDR3 has 17 residues. Germline V lookup: CDR1 KGHSH, CDR2 LQKENI. The trim removed 4 bases at V and 1 base at J, leaving 7 bases unmatched. The CDR3 coding sequence is TGTGCCAGCTCACTGGGGACAGGGGGCAAACGGAACACTGAAGCTTTCTTT. Translated: CASSLGTGGKRNTEAFF.

The chain links TRBV13 to TRBJ1-2; TRBD1 is a possible D gene (6 bases). The length of the CDR3 is 15 residues. Germline loops: CDR1 PRHDT, CDR2 FYEKMQ (reference sequence). Trimming stripped 3 bases from V and 6 bases from J, with 17 bases between. The CDR3 loop is CASSFGAGAMDGYTF. CDR3 coding DNA: TGTGCCAGCAGCTTCGGCGCGGGGGCAATGGATGGCTACACCTTC.

This clone was found a few times. The genes are TRBV18 and TRBJ1-6, with D possibly matching TRBD1 (5 bases). Germline V CDR1 and CDR2: KGHSH, LQKENI. Trimming took off 2 bases at V and 10 bases at J, with 15 bases between the two ends. The CDR3 length is 15 residues. For the CDR3, the DNA is TGTGCCAGCTCACCAGGCGGCAGGGAGAACTCACCCCTCCACTTT. Protein product: CASSPGGRENSPLHF.

The chain recombines TRBV3-1 (or the pseudogene TRBV3-2) with TRBJ1-5; D is perhaps TRBD1 (5 bases). Germline lookup yields CDR1 LGHDT and CDR2 YNNKEL (reference sequence). V lost 0 bases, J lost 7 bases, and 13 bases lay in between. The length of the CDR3 is 15 residues. The chain's CDR3 is CASSQDLGAGQPQHF. The CDR3 nucleotides are TGTGCCAGCAGCCAAGATTTAGGGGCTGGACAGCCCCAGCATTTT.

V gene TRBV18 combines with J gene TRBJ2-1, with TRBD1 identical over 9 bases. From germline, CDR1 is KGHSH and CDR2 LQKENI. V dropped 6 bases and J dropped 5; count of bases not matched to a gene: 14. The CDR3 runs 17 residues. In DNA form, the CDR3 reads TGTGCCAGCTCCCCGGGACAGGGAAACTCGGAGGACAATGAGCAGTTCTTC. This translates into CASSPGQGNSEDNEQFF.

This rearrangement joins TRBV4-3 to TRBJ1-4, with D maybe TRBD1 (5 bases). The CDR3 contains 16 residues. The germline V gene has CDR1 LGHNA and CDR2 YSLEER. The ends were cut back, 0 bases at V and 6 bases at J, with 14 bases in the middle. The chain's CDR3 is CASSQDGFGTDEKLFF. The CDR3 DNA reads TGCGCCAGCAGCCAAGACGGTTTTGGGACGGATGAAAAACTGTTTTTT.

This chain connects TRBV6-5 to TRBJ2-3; no firm D call. V dropped 6 bases and J dropped 0 bases, with 13 bases sitting between them. Germline CDR1 reads MNHEY; CDR2 reads SVGAGI. This CDR3 comprises 15 residues. This chain's CDR3 is CASSRSHVSTDTQYF. Here the CDR3 DNA reads TGTGCCAGCAGCCGCTCGCACGTGAGCACAGATACGCAGTATTTT.

This clone was seen once. The V and J genes are TRBV9 and TRBJ1-5; the match to TRBD1 covers 10 bases. V lost 3 bases and J lost 7; bases outside the gene matches: 7. The germline CDR1 and CDR2 sequences are SGDLS and YYNGEE. The CDR3 length is 15 residues. This chain's CDR3 is CASSAGQGRGQPQHF. The CDR3 DNA is TGTGCCAGCAGCGCGGGACAGGGGAGAGGACAGCCCCAGCATTTT.

The chain has TRBV20-1 and TRBJ1-6; the D gene is possibly TRBD1 (5 bases). The CDR3 totals 14 residues. CDR1 DFQATT and CDR2 SNEGSKA come from the germline V gene (reference sequence). The V end was cut by 3 bases, the J end by 7 bases, with 13 bases between. The CDR3 DNA follows: TGCAGTGCTAGTGAGGGACGGATAAATTCACCCCTCCACTTT. Translated: CSASEGRINSPLHF.

The chain combines TRBV27 with TRBJ2-2; 8 nucleotides agree with TRBD1. Germline CDR1 reads MNHEY; CDR2 reads SMNVEV (reference sequence). CDR3 size: 18 residues. After removal of 0 bases from V and 6 bases from J, the junction contained 12 bases not matched to a gene. CDR3 amino acids: CASSLSIVDRVGAGELFF. The DNA of the CDR3 is TGTGCCAGCAGTTTATCGATTGTGGACAGGGTCGGAGCCGGGGAGCTGTTTTTT.

The J gene is TRBJ1-6, the V gene TRBV6-5, with TRBD1 matching 7 bases. The germline gives CDR1 MNHEY, CDR2 SVGAGI. CDR3 size: 15 residues. The V gene end was trimmed by 4 bases and the J gene end by 6 bases; junction bases not matched to a gene: 6. The DNA for the CDR3 is TGTGCCAGCAGTTGGAGGGGGCGAGGTAATTCACCCCTCCACTTT. Its translation: CASSWRGRGNSPLHF.

J is TRBJ2-5 and V is TRBV25-1, with 8 bases that match TRBD1. J lost 1 base, V lost 0 bases, and 7 bases had no gene match. This CDR3 is 17 amino acids long. From germline, CDR1 is MGHDK and CDR2 SYGVNS. This CDR3 is CASSEYLGTGSQETQYF. The CDR3 region has the DNA TGTGCCAGCAGTGAATATCTAGGGACAGGCTCCCAAGAGACCCAGTACTTC.

The rearrangement uses TRBV29-1 and TRBJ1-2; D ambiguous. The CDR3 is made up of 13 amino acids. Trimming removed 3 bases from V and 7 bases from J, with 15 bases in between. Looked up from germline, CDR1 is SQVTM and CDR2 is ANQGSEA. The CDR3 DNA is TGCAGCGTTGATGAGGGCCACACGGGTGGCTACACCTTC. It is translated as CSVDEGHTGGYTF.

V and J are TRBV5-4 and TRBJ2-7, with 9 bases aligning to TRBD1. Germline assignment: CDR1 SGHNT and CDR2 YYREEE (reference sequence). The CDR3 contains 15 residues. Trimming cost V 2 bases and J 5 bases; bases outside gene matches: 8. The CDR3 nucleotides read TGTGCCAGCAGCTTTCCCCCGGGACAGGGTAACGAGCAGTACTTC. The encoded protein is CASSFPPGQGNEQYF.

In DNA form, the CDR3 reads TGTGCCAGCAGACAGGGGGCCGCGGGGACTGAAGCTTTCTTT. As protein: CASRQGAAGTEAFF. The V and J genes are TRBV28 and TRBJ1-1; 9 bases fit TRBD1. The trim removed 6 bases at V and 5 bases at J, leaving 7 bases unmatched. This CDR3 is built from 14 residues. Germline assignment: CDR1 MDHEN and CDR2 SYDVKM. The full variable domain, completed using reference TRBV28 and TRBJ1-1, is DVKVTQSSRYLVKRTGEKVFLECVQDMDHENMFWYRQDPGLGLRLIYFSYDVKMKEKGDIPEGYSVSREKKERFSLILESASTNQTSMYLCASRQGAAGTEAFFGQGTRLTVV.

The chain couples TRBV7-9 to TRBJ1-2, with no clear D. CDR3 length: 16 residues. Trimming shortened V by 1 base and J by 1 base, and 13 bases separated the two germline ends. Looked up from germline, CDR1 is SEHNR and CDR2 is FQNEAQ (reference sequence). The CDR3 DNA sequence: TGTGCCAGCAGCTTAGGAGAGACGGGTTTTAACTATGGCTACACCTTC. Residues: CASSLGETGFNYGYTF.

The chain links TRBV20-1 to TRBJ2-7; TRBD1 might be the D (6 bases). The CDR3 contains 13 residues. Per germline, CDR1 DFQATT and CDR2 SNEGSKA (reference sequence). V lost 3 bases to trimming and J lost 3 bases, with 12 bases between them. CDR3 amino acids: CSASGQGNYEQYF. The CDR3 nucleotides are TGCAGTGCTAGTGGGCAGGGGAACTACGAGCAGTACTTC.

The V and J genes are TRBV19 and TRBJ2-2; 9 bases map to TRBD1. The ends lost 3 bases at V and 3 bases at J; junction bases unmatched: 5. The CDR3 runs 16 residues. Per the germline V gene, CDR1 is LNHDA and CDR2 is SQIVND (reference sequence). The CDR3 bases are TGTGCCAGTAGTATTGGGACAGGGACTCACACCGGGGAGCTGTTTTTT. It is translated as CASSIGTGTHTGELFF.

J is TRBJ2-7 and V is TRBV7-2; D might be TRBD1 (8 bases). Germline CDR1 is SGHTA and CDR2 is FQGNSA. The CDR3 length is 16 residues. Trimming pared 2 bases from V and 0 bases from J, leaving 14 bases between. In nucleotides, the CDR3 is TGTGCCAGCAGCTTAAGGAGCGGGACAGGCTCCTACGAGCAGTACTTC. Translation: CASSLRSGTGSYEQYF.

V is TRBV11-2 and J is TRBJ1-3; 7 nucleotides align to TRBD1. With V trimmed by 4 bases and J by 0 bases, 6 bases remained unmatched. This CDR3 spans 16 amino acids. CDR1 and CDR2 (germline): SGHAT, FQNNGV. The CDR3 spells CASSSLRDSSGNTIYF. The CDR3, as DNA: TGTGCCAGCAGCTCCCTACGGGACAGCTCTGGAAACACCATATATTTT. Complete variable domain (other parts from reference TRBV11-2 and TRBJ1-3): EAGVAQSPRYKIIEKRQSVAFWCNPISGHATLYWYQQILGQGPKLLIQFQNNGVVDDSQLPKDRFSAERLKGVDSTLKIQPAKLEDSAVYLCASSSLRDSSGNTIYFGEGSWLTVV.

This clone was counted once. The chain employs TRBV23-1 and TRBJ1-5, with 7 bases lining up with TRBD1. TRBV23-1 is assigned to the ORF class and has an uncertain function. CDR3 length equals 16 residues. The V segment lost 2 bases and the J segment 3 bases; nucleotides outside the gene matches: 7. CDR3 DNA sequence: TGCGCCAGCAGTCAACCACAGGGGTGCGCCAATCAGCCCCAGCATTTT. Translation: CASSQPQGCANQPQHF.

The chain employs TRBV18 and TRBJ1-1; D is unclear. Germline assignment: CDR1 KGHSH and CDR2 LQKENI. The V and J ends lost 5 bases and 8 bases respectively, with 18 bases between them. The CDR3 sequence is 14 residues long. CDR3 nucleotides: TGTGCCAGCTCAACTCGGCAGGACGGTCAGGAAGCTTTCTTT. Encoded protein: CASSTRQDGQEAFF. Looking up the rest from reference TRBV18 and TRBJ1-1 gives the full variable domain: NAGVMQNPRHLVRRRGQEARLRCSPMKGHSHVYWYRQLPEEGLKFMVYLQKENIIDESGMPKERFSAEFPKEGPSILRIQQVVRGDSAAYFCASSTRQDGQEAFFGQGTRLTVV.

The chain employs TRBV27 and TRBJ1-6; no clear D. CDR1 MNHEY and CDR2 SMNVEV come from the germline V gene (reference sequence). The CDR3 has 14 residues. The V gene lost 2 bases and the J gene lost 8 bases, with 10 bases spanning the gap. The CDR3, as DNA: TGTGCCAGCAGTTTAAGGGCTGGGGATTCACCCCTCCACTTT. It specifies CASSLRAGDSPLHF.